The 31 T cell receptor beta chains in this list originate from one sample, sequenced in a study of cytomegalovirus exposure and HLA in healthy donors. Vbeta (60) and Jbeta (13) primers were used in the PCR. The data were produced by immunoSEQ multiplex PCR, yet TCRdb's version contains in-frame clones alone and is incomplete. The table has around 160,000 clones, about 80% seen once; the top ten hold around a tenth. Sequenced input: PBMCs. The source of these receptors is a man between 18 and 29 years old in good health and CMV-seropositive.

This rearrangement joins TRBV2 to TRBJ2-3; D may be TRBD2 (6 bases). V was clipped by 4 bases and J by 4 bases, with 6 bases between them. This CDR3 is built from 12 residues. Germline V lookup: CDR1 SNHLY, CDR2 FYNNEI. CDR3 residues: CASSGGADTQYF. CDR3 coding DNA: TGTGCCAGCAGTGGGGGGGCAGATACGCAGTATTTT.

J is TRBJ2-1 and V is TRBV5-1, with TRBD2 matching 7 bases. This CDR3 has 17 residues. The germline gives CDR1 SGHRS, CDR2 YFSETQ. Trimming removed 2 bases from V and 7 bases from J; junction bases left unmatched: 15. The DNA for the CDR3 is TGCGCCAGCAGCTTATTAGCCGAGGTAGTGGGGGGGAATGAGCAGTTCTTC. Amino acid sequence: CASSLLAEVVGGNEQFF.

The rearrangement uses TRBV7-8 and TRBJ2-2; possibly TRBD2 for D (6 bases). CDR3 size: 14 residues. Per the germline V gene, CDR1 is SGHVS and CDR2 is FQNEAQ. V was trimmed by 6 bases and J by 4 bases, leaving 12 bases between them. The CDR3 region is CASRVGGGTGELFF. In DNA form, the CDR3 reads TGTGCCAGCAGGGTGGGGGGAGGCACCGGGGAGCTGTTTTTT.

The J gene is TRBJ1-5, the V gene TRBV6-1; D call uncertain. The CDR3 contains 15 residues. The V end lost 3 bases, the J end lost 2 bases, and 11 bases lay between the germline ends. CDR1 is MNHNS and CDR2 is SASEGT in the germline V gene. CDR3 residues: CASSDVDGGNQPQHF. CDR3 nucleotide sequence: TGTGCCAGCAGTGATGTTGATGGAGGCAATCAGCCCCAGCATTTT.

V is TRBV29-1 and J is TRBJ2-7; the match to TRBD2 covers 12 bases. There are 12 residues in the CDR3. Germline V CDR1 and CDR2: SQVTM, ANQGSEA. The V and J ends lost 4 bases and 6 bases, in that order; junction bases with no gene match: 1. DNA of the CDR3: TGCAGCGTTGGACTAGCGGGAGTCGAGCAGTACTTC. This sequence encodes CSVGLAGVEQYF.

This chain connects TRBV2 to TRBJ1-1; no reliable D call. V lost 4 bases and J lost 1, with 7 bases in between. The CDR3 has 13 amino acids. The germline gives CDR1 SNHLY, CDR2 FYNNEI. CDR3 in amino acids: CASSVIQNTEAFF. As DNA, the CDR3 is TGTGCCAGCAGTGTCATCCAGAACACTGAAGCTTTCTTT.

The gene calls are TRBV19 and TRBJ1-4, with D perhaps TRBD1 (5 bases). V was cut by 3 bases and J by 7 bases, with 21 bases left in between. CDR3 length: 17 amino acids. From germline, CDR1 is LNHDA and CDR2 SQIVND (reference sequence). The CDR3 here is CASSMVGPAGLGEKLFF. As DNA, the CDR3 is TGTGCCAGTAGTATGGTGGGTCCGGCGGGGCTGGGTGAAAAACTGTTTTTT.

The rearrangement links TRBV10-3 to TRBJ2-1; 7 nucleotides align to TRBD2. The V gene's germline CDR1 is ENHRY and CDR2 SYGVKD. Trimming cost V 3 bases and J 5 bases; bases outside gene matches: 7. There are 15 residues in the CDR3. The CDR3 spells CAISEGAGVNNEQFF. The DNA of the CDR3 is TGTGCCATCAGTGAAGGTGCGGGGGTAAACAATGAGCAGTTCTTC.

The chain uses TRBV2 and TRBJ2-2, with TRBD2 matching 8 bases. V gave up 9 bases and J gave up 0 bases; unmatched junction bases: 12. Germline loops: CDR1 SNHLY, CDR2 FYNNEI. This CDR3 comprises 17 residues. This CDR3 is CASGTSVTLPNTGELFF. CDR3 sequence (DNA): TGTGCCAGTGGGACTAGTGTGACATTACCGAACACCGGGGAGCTGTTTTTT.

This clone is a singleton in its sample. This chain uses TRBV5-1 with TRBJ1-3; D remains unclear. The CDR3 is 15 residues long. The germline gives CDR1 SGHRS, CDR2 YFSETQ. V shed 2 bases and J shed 0 bases, with 9 bases lying between them. CDR3 nucleotides: TGCGCCAGCAGCTTCTCAGGTTCCTCTGGAAACACCATATATTTT. Translated, it gives CASSFSGSSGNTIYF.

This chain uses TRBV27 with TRBJ1-2; D not resolved. From germline, CDR1 is MNHEY and CDR2 SMNVEV (reference sequence). Trimming pared 5 bases from V and 2 bases from J, leaving 9 bases between. The CDR3 runs 13 residues. CDR3 amino acids: CASSQNGNYGYTF. The CDR3 DNA sequence: TGTGCCAGCAGTCAGAACGGGAACTATGGCTACACCTTC.

The chain uses TRBV29-1 and TRBJ2-2; tentatively, D is TRBD1 (7 bases). The germline V and J ends were trimmed by 3 bases and 6 bases, with 11 bases remaining between them. The CDR3 has 13 amino acids. Germline CDR1 is SQVTM and CDR2 is ANQGSEA. CDR3 in amino acids: CSVEEGAPGELFF. The CDR3 DNA reads as TGCAGCGTTGAGGAGGGGGCACCCGGGGAGCTGTTTTTT.

The chain uses TRBV29-1 and TRBJ2-1, with D hard to call. The CDR3 contains 12 residues. Germline V gene data show CDR1 as SQVTM and CDR2 as ANQGSEA. Trimming shortened V by 0 bases and J by 6 bases, and 6 bases separated the two germline ends. CDR3 nucleotide sequence: TGCAGCGTTGAAGAACAGCTCAATGAGCAGTTCTTC. This translates into CSVEEQLNEQFF.

This rearrangement joins TRBV6-1 to TRBJ1-1, with D unclear. CDR1 is MNHNS, CDR2 SASEGT, per germline. V was clipped by 11 bases and J by 5 bases, with 21 bases between them. The CDR3 covers 14 residues. This chain's CDR3 is CAAQSQPRDTEAFF. The CDR3 coding sequence is TGTGCCGCGCAGTCCCAACCCCGGGATACTGAAGCTTTCTTT.

This chain connects TRBV27 to TRBJ2-1, with 11 bases that match TRBD2. CDR3 length: 15 amino acids. Germline trimming cut 5 bases from V and 9 bases from J; bases unmatched to any gene: 9. Germline V gene lookup returns CDR1 MNHEY and CDR2 SMNVEV (reference sequence). The CDR3, as DNA: TGTGCCAGCAGTCCCCAGACTAGCGGGACGGGTGAGCAGTTCTTC. The encoded protein is CASSPQTSGTGEQFF.

This clone was seen a few times. The chain recombines TRBV4-1 with TRBJ1-3, with D unresolved. V was cut by 1 base and J by 4 bases, with 14 bases left in between. The CDR3 spans 16 residues. Germline CDR1 and CDR2: MGHRA and YSYEKL. The CDR3 reads CASSQGALLSGNTIYF. The CDR3 coding sequence is TGCGCCAGCAGCCAAGGAGCCCTTCTTTCCGGAAACACCATATATTTT.

With respect to this clone: The sample carries other DNA sequences with the same CDR3. The chain joins TRBV28 to TRBJ2-3; D is possibly TRBD1 (5 bases). The CDR3 sequence is 13 residues long. CDR1 is MDHEN and CDR2 is SYDVKM in the germline V gene. The V end lost 7 bases, the J end lost 7 bases, and 15 bases lay between the germline ends. This CDR3 reads CASKGQGGYTQYF. The CDR3 DNA follows: TGTGCCAGCAAAGGGCAGGGCGGATATACGCAGTATTTT.

The chain couples TRBV28 to TRBJ2-4; weak D call: TRBD1 (6 bases). V lost 1 base to trimming and J lost 5 bases, with 15 bases between them. The CDR3 sequence is 16 residues long. In germline, CDR1 is MDHEN, CDR2 SYDVKM. The CDR3 DNA is TGTGCCAGCAGTTTATCCACAGGGATGTTGGAAAACATTCAGTACTTC. This codes for CASSLSTGMLENIQYF. Together with reference TRBV28 and TRBJ2-4, the CDR3 gives the full variable domain: DVKVTQSSRYLVKRTGEKVFLECVQDMDHENMFWYRQDPGLGLRLIYFSYDVKMKEKGDIPEGYSVSREKKERFSLILESASTNQTSMYLCASSLSTGMLENIQYFGAGTRLSVL.

There are a few counts of this clone. Here the CDR3 reads CASRTGLVGDPDTQYF. The CDR3 DNA sequence: TGCGCCAGCCGAACAGGACTAGTGGGGGACCCAGATACGCAGTATTTT. The chain couples TRBV5-1 to TRBJ2-3, with 7 bases aligning to TRBD2. CDR1 and CDR2 from the germline V gene are SGHRS and YFSETQ. V gave up 7 bases and J gave up 4 bases; unmatched junction bases: 15. This CDR3 region has 16 residues.

V gene TRBV5-8 combines with J gene TRBJ2-7; 8 nucleotides line up with TRBD1. Germline V CDR1 and CDR2: SGHTS, YDEGEE. V gave up 0 bases and J gave up 3 bases; unmatched junction bases: 2. This CDR3 contains 14 residues. The CDR3 loop is CASSLGTGFYEQYF. The CDR3 coding sequence is TGTGCCAGCAGCTTGGGGACAGGGTTCTACGAGCAGTACTTC.

Concerning this clone itself: In this CDR3 the conserved last residue, phenylalanine or tryptophan, is missing, so a read error is likely. The CDR3 DNA reads TGTGCCAGCAGCACAGGGAGGGATTCACCCCTCCACCTT. Its translation: CASSTGRDSPLHL. The chain has TRBV6-1 and TRBJ1-6; D might be TRBD1 (6 bases). CDR3 length: 13 amino acids. Trimming cost V 6 bases and J 8 bases, with 11 bases left between them. Germline V gene data show CDR1 as MNHNS and CDR2 as SASEGT.

The chain has TRBV6-5 and TRBJ1-2; a weak D match, TRBD1 (6 bases). V was pared by 4 bases and J by 9 bases, with 18 bases between. CDR1 is MNHEY, CDR2 SVGAGI, per germline. The CDR3 has 14 residues. As DNA, the CDR3 is TGTGCCAGCAGTTCAGAGACAGGAAGTGTAAGCTACACCTTC. This sequence encodes CASSSETGSVSYTF.

V gene TRBV7-9 combines with J gene TRBJ1-2, with D possibly matching TRBD1 (5 bases). The ends were cut back, 8 bases at V and 2 bases at J, with 12 bases in the middle. The CDR3 covers 13 residues. Germline loops: CDR1 SEHNR, CDR2 FQNEAQ (reference sequence). The DNA of the CDR3 is TGTGCCAGCGGTCGGCAGGGCAACTATGGCTACACCTTC. As protein: CASGRQGNYGYTF.

The rearrangement links TRBV10-2 to TRBJ1-4; D not resolved. Germline V lookup: CDR1 WSHSY, CDR2 SAAADI. Trimming removed 0 bases from V and 7 bases from J, with 3 bases in between. This CDR3 is built from 12 residues. The CDR3 sequence is CASSESREKLFF. The CDR3 nucleotides read TGCGCCAGCAGTGAGTCGCGTGAAAAACTGTTTTTT.

This clone is a singleton in its sample. J is TRBJ2-1 and V is TRBV4-3; 10 bases map to TRBD2. This CDR3 has 16 residues. Germline V gives CDR1 LGHNA, CDR2 YSLEER. V shed 0 bases and J 4 bases; nucleotides not matched to a gene: 3. CDR3 coding DNA: TGCGCCAGCAGCCAAGATGAGCGGGAGGGATACAATGAGCAGTTCTTC. This encodes CASSQDEREGYNEQFF.

The chain is built from TRBV5-1 and TRBJ2-5; 8 bases match TRBD1. V trimming: 7 bases; J trimming: 5 bases; junction bases outside the gene matches: 13. The CDR3 length is 15 residues. Germline CDR1 reads SGHRS; CDR2 reads YFSETQ. CDR3 in amino acids: CASRLGQGRPETQYF. CDR3 nucleotides: TGCGCCAGCCGTTTAGGACAGGGTCGTCCCGAGACCCAGTACTTC.

V usage is TRBV5-1 and J usage is TRBJ1-2; D is possibly TRBD1 (5 bases). Deletions cut 6 bases from V and 0 bases from J, with 18 bases between. Germline lookup yields CDR1 SGHRS and CDR2 YFSETQ. This CDR3 has 16 amino acids. CDR3 DNA: TGCGCCAGCAACGGCCAACAGGTGACCTCTAACTATGGCTACACCTTC. It specifies CASNGQQVTSNYGYTF. Combining the CDR3 with reference TRBV5-1 and TRBJ1-2 gives the whole variable domain KAGVTQTPRYLIKTRGQQVTLSCSPISGHRSVSWYQQTPGQGLQFLFEYFSETQRNKGNFPGRFSGRQFSNSRSEMNVSTLELGDSALYLCASNGQQVTSNYGYTFGSGTRLTVV.

The chain uses TRBV11-1 and TRBJ2-7, with D perhaps matching TRBD2 (5 bases). The V and J ends lost 6 bases and 5 bases respectively, with 17 bases between them. Germline CDR1 SGHAT, CDR2 FQDESV (reference sequence). The CDR3 sequence is 14 residues long. CDR3 sequence: CASRAPGVSDEQYF. The CDR3 bases are TGTGCCAGCAGAGCCCCCGGGGTGTCTGACGAGCAGTACTTC.

The chain combines TRBV4-1 with TRBJ2-1; no clear D gene. This CDR3 has 14 amino acids. Germline CDR1 MGHRA, CDR2 YSYEKL. V dropped 0 bases and J dropped 4 bases, with 7 bases sitting between them. For the CDR3, the DNA is TGCGCCAGCAGCCAAGAGAGGAGTTACAATGAGCAGTTCTTC. It codes for CASSQERSYNEQFF.

This clone appeared once. The chain combines TRBV7-6 with TRBJ2-5; 10 bases map to TRBD1. The J call could be wrong; TRBJ2-7 is a better fit for the DNA end. This CDR3 contains 14 residues. Per the germline V gene, CDR1 is SGHVS and CDR2 is FNYEAQ. For the CDR3, the DNA is TGTGCCAGCAGCCTCGGACAGGGGGCCTACGAGCAGTACTTC. Protein: CASSLGQGAYEQYF.

The V and J genes are TRBV29-1 and TRBJ1-5; D may be TRBD1 (6 bases). The V gene lost 5 bases and the J gene lost 5 bases, with 13 bases spanning the gap. Germline loops: CDR1 SQVTM, CDR2 ANQGSEA. There are 13 residues in the CDR3. The CDR3 DNA sequence: TGCAGCGTTACGACGGGACATTATCAGCCCCAGCATTTT. Its protein is CSVTTGHYQPQHF.